One sample yielded the 20 T cell receptor beta chains listed below, sequenced in a study of blood T cell repertoires in COVID-19. The repertoire was sequenced with immunoSEQ multiplex PCR; TCRdb's copy has only in-frame clones and lacks some. The table lists some 99,000 clones, approximately 90% of them singletons, with approximately 4.9% in the top ten. The source material was peripheral blood. The receptor set was obtained from a man in his 70s with acute or convalescent COVID-19.

This sequence joins TRBV5-1 and TRBJ1-1; a possible D gene is TRBD1 (6 bases). The CDR3 length is 14 residues. The germline CDR1 and CDR2 sequences are SGHRS and YFSETQ. Trimming cost V 2 bases and J 0 bases, with 8 bases left between them. The CDR3 nucleotides are TGCGCCAGCAGCTTTAGGGGGTTGAACACTGAAGCTTTCTTT. This gives the protein CASSFRGLNTEAFF.

The chain couples TRBV20-1 to TRBJ2-3; 8 bases are a match to TRBD1. CDR1 and CDR2 (germline): DFQATT, SNEGSKA (reference sequence). V shed 7 bases, J shed 4 bases, and the junction held 1 base outside the gene matches. CDR3 length: 11 amino acids. CDR3 coding DNA: TGCAGTGAACAGGGGGCAGATACGCAGTATTTT. Translated: CSEQGADTQYF.

This chain links TRBV6-5 with TRBJ1-2; D uncertain. V was cut by 7 bases and J by 4 bases, with 16 bases left in between. The CDR3 covers 14 residues. Germline-derived CDR1 and CDR2 are MNHEY and SVGAGI. In nucleotides, the CDR3 is TGTGCCAGCACCTCCGGGAATATTGGCTATGGCTACACCTTC. It specifies CASTSGNIGYGYTF.

This chain links TRBV24-1 with TRBJ2-1; 8 bases align to TRBD2. Germline V lookup: CDR1 KGHDR, CDR2 SFDVKD. This CDR3 is built from 17 residues. J gave up 7 bases and V 3 bases, and 13 bases lay outside the gene matches. CDR3 region: CATSDPKPGLGGNEQFF. The CDR3 DNA is TGTGCCACCAGTGATCCCAAGCCGGGACTAGGGGGGAATGAGCAGTTCTTC.

This chain links TRBV19 with TRBJ2-5, with 7 bases fitting TRBD2. V lost 5 bases to trimming and J lost 2 bases; unmatched junction nucleotides: 8. Germline CDR1 reads LNHDA; CDR2 reads SQIVND (reference sequence). This CDR3 has 15 residues. The CDR3 DNA follows: TGTGCCAGTAGTTCTGCGGGGGACGCACAAGAGACCCAGTACTTC. Protein product: CASSSAGDAQETQYF.

The chain employs TRBV12-3 or TRBV12-4 and TRBJ1-2; 7 bases are a match to TRBD1. The CDR3 runs 13 residues. Unmatched junction bases numbered 7, after V lost 4 bases and J lost 8 bases. CDR3 in amino acids: CASSSRTGKGYTF. CDR3 nucleotide sequence: TGTGCCAGCAGTTCGAGGACAGGCAAGGGCTACACCTTC.

The gene calls are TRBV6-5 and TRBJ2-5; possibly TRBD1 for D (6 bases). V dropped 6 bases and J dropped 4 bases, with 12 bases sitting between them. CDR1 is MNHEY, CDR2 SVGAGI, per germline. The CDR3 is 13 residues long. CDR3 in DNA: TGTGCCAGCAGGGACAGTGGGGGAGAGACCCAGTACTTC. Translating gives CASRDSGGETQYF.

This chain connects TRBV5-1 to TRBJ1-2; D possibly corresponds to TRBD1 (6 bases). The germline V gene encodes CDR1 SGHRS and CDR2 YFSETQ. V lost 2 bases and J lost 5, with 7 bases in between. CDR3 size: 12 residues. For the CDR3, the DNA is TGCGCCAGCAGCTTACAGGGATATGGCTACACCTTC. As protein: CASSLQGYGYTF.

The V and J genes are TRBV6-5 and TRBJ1-5; maybe TRBD1 (6 bases). Between the trimmed V and J ends, which lost 6 bases and 8 bases, there was a span of 17 bases. The CDR3 contains 14 residues. Germline-derived CDR1 and CDR2 are MNHEY and SVGAGI. The CDR3 DNA sequence: TGTGCCAGCAGAAACCGGGGGGGCGGGGAGCCCCAGCATTTT. Translating gives CASRNRGGGEPQHF.

The rearrangement joins TRBV11-1 to TRBJ1-2; 9 bases line up with TRBD1. Germline trimming cut 1 base from V and 6 bases from J; bases unmatched to any gene: 3. Germline assignment: CDR1 SGHAT and CDR2 FQDESV (reference sequence). There are 14 residues in the CDR3. CDR3 nucleotide sequence: TGTGCCAGCAGCTTAGACAGGGGGCCACATGGCTACACCTTC. Its protein product is CASSLDRGPHGYTF.

V is TRBV2 and J is TRBJ2-7; the D gene is possibly TRBD1 (5 bases). Trimming took off 4 bases at V and 7 bases at J, with 5 bases between the two ends. Germline V gives CDR1 SNHLY, CDR2 FYNNEI. The CDR3 is 10 residues long. CDR3 loop: CASSGQEQYF. The CDR3 DNA is TGTGCCAGCAGTGGACAGGAGCAGTACTTC.

The CDR3 spells CASSYSPRGEQFF. The CDR3 DNA follows: TGTGCCAGCAGTTACTCCCCGAGAGGCGAGCAGTTCTTC. The V and J genes are TRBV6-5 and TRBJ2-1; D is ambiguous. CDR1 is MNHEY and CDR2 is SVGAGI in the germline V gene. The CDR3 has 13 residues. With 0 bases removed from V and 10 bases from J, the gap between germline ends came to 10 bases.

In nucleotides, the CDR3 is TGCGCCAGCAGTGAGGCGGGGACACCCCTCCACTTT. Its translation is CASSEAGTPLHF. The chain has TRBV10-2 and TRBJ1-6; D gene uncertain. The V gene's germline CDR1 is WSHSY and CDR2 SAAADI. Trimming took 2 bases from V and 11 from J, leaving 7 bases between them. This CDR3 region has 12 residues.

J is TRBJ2-1 and V is TRBV5-8, with D uncertain. This CDR3 contains 15 residues. With 1 base removed from V and 2 bases from J, the gap between germline ends came to 10 bases. The germline V gene encodes CDR1 SGHTS and CDR2 YDEGEE. The CDR3 loop is CASSLLAAPYNEQFF. The CDR3 region has the DNA TGTGCCAGCAGCTTGCTCGCGGCCCCCTACAATGAGCAGTTCTTC.

This clone is a singleton in its sample. The germline gene is not matched at one end of the junction; a read error may be the cause. The chain carries TRBV7-7 and TRBJ2-3, with a weak D call TRBD2 (6 bases). The CDR3 is made up of 15 amino acids. Per germline, CDR1 SSHAT and CDR2 FNYEAQ (reference sequence). CDR3 DNA: TGTGCTAGCAGCTTAGCGGTGGGCCGGCCGGATACGCAGTATTTT. Translating gives CASSLAVGRPDTQYF.

The V gene is TRBV5-1, the J gene TRBJ1-4; weak D call: TRBD1 (6 bases). The CDR3 runs 15 residues. CDR1 is SGHRS and CDR2 is YFSETQ in the germline V gene. V was pared by 2 bases and J by 8 bases, with 16 bases between. The CDR3 DNA reads as TGCGCCAGCAGCTTCGGGACATCTAGCCGCGAAAAACTGTTTTTT. Protein: CASSFGTSSREKLFF.

The gene calls are TRBV6-1 and TRBJ1-1, with 7 bases identical to TRBD1. The CDR3 loop spans 16 amino acids. From germline, CDR1 is MNHNS and CDR2 SASEGT. Trimming cost V 2 bases and J 7 bases; bases outside gene matches: 13. The CDR3 spells CASSEYEGAVIGEAFF. DNA for the CDR3: TGTGCCAGCAGTGAATACGAGGGGGCGGTAATCGGTGAAGCTTTCTTT.

This clone was picked up one time. The chain has TRBV7-2 and TRBJ2-2, with TRBD1 identical over 11 bases. V was pared by 6 bases and J by 6 bases, with 6 bases of the junction left unmatched. Germline assignment: CDR1 SGHTA and CDR2 FQGNSA. The CDR3 extends over 15 amino acids. CDR3 residues: CASSTGQGVAGELFF. CDR3 DNA: TGTGCCAGCAGTACGGGACAGGGGGTAGCCGGGGAGCTGTTTTTT.

V is TRBV6-1 and J is TRBJ2-3; 13 bases line up with TRBD2. This CDR3 is 17 amino acids long. The V segment lost 3 bases and the J segment 2 bases; nucleotides outside the gene matches: 5. The germline gives CDR1 MNHNS, CDR2 SASEGT. In DNA, the CDR3 is TGTGCCAGCAGTGATGGACTAGCGGGGGCCCCCACAGATACGCAGTATTTT. It yields the protein CASSDGLAGAPTDTQYF.

The V and J genes are TRBV7-3 and TRBJ2-5; 10 bases fit TRBD2. The CDR3 extends over 14 amino acids. V dropped 5 bases and J dropped 5; count of bases not matched to a gene: 5. Germline CDR1 SGHTA, CDR2 FQGTGA. The CDR3, as DNA: TGTGCCAGCAGCCCAAGCGGGGGGGTTGAGACCCAGTACTTC. Translation: CASSPSGGVETQYF.